Shown below are 10 T cell receptor beta chains from a single sample sequenced in a study of OX40 agonist ivuxolimab in advanced cancers. The table came from immunoSEQ multiplex PCR; TCRdb's copy has only in-frame clones and leaves some out. The sample has about 42,000 clones, 80% to 90% seen once. Sequencing was performed on CD4+ or CD8+ T cells sorted from blood, taken in a trial of the OX40 agonist ivuxolimab. The receptors originated from an adult with an advanced solid tumor such as melanoma, head and neck, liver or kidney cancer.

By frequency in the sample, this clone is medium-sized (0.01 to 0.1%). The chain recombines TRBV7-7 with TRBJ2-2; D remains unclear. Trimming stripped 0 bases from V and 11 bases from J, with 10 bases between. Germline V gene data show CDR1 as SSHAT and CDR2 as FNYEAQ (reference sequence). This CDR3 comprises 13 residues. CDR3 residues: CASSLALGAELFF. As DNA, the CDR3 is TGTGCCAGCAGCTTAGCGCTCGGTGCAGAGCTGTTTTTT.

The chain combines TRBV2 with TRBJ1-1; D remains ambiguous. From germline, CDR1 is SNHLY and CDR2 FYNNEI. V was pared by 3 bases and J by 6 bases, with 14 bases between. This CDR3 is built from 14 residues. The CDR3 sequence: CASSDALGGPEAFF. In DNA, the CDR3 is TGTGCCAGCAGTGATGCCTTGGGCGGACCTGAAGCTTTCTTT.

The chain joins TRBV6-1 to TRBJ2-3; no clear D. Germline values: CDR1 MNHNS, CDR2 SASEGT. Trimming pared 2 bases from V and 0 bases from J, leaving 9 bases between. This CDR3 has 15 residues. CDR3 sequence: CASSEQHASTDTQYF. In nucleotides, the CDR3 is TGTGCCAGCAGTGAACAACACGCTAGCACAGATACGCAGTATTTT.

The J gene is TRBJ2-2, the V gene TRBV14; 8 bases are a match to TRBD2. CDR1 SGHDN and CDR2 FVKESK come from the germline V gene. Losses at the gene ends were 6 bases for V and 7 bases for J; bases not matched to a gene: 16. The CDR3 has 17 residues. CDR3 nucleotides: TGTGCCAGCAGTCGTCCCGGGACTAGTAGGAGCGACGGGGAGCTGTTTTTT. Residues: CASSRPGTSRSDGELFF.

This chain connects TRBV29-1 to TRBJ2-1; the match to TRBD1 covers 7 bases. Germline trimming cut 6 bases from V and 5 bases from J; bases unmatched to any gene: 10. Germline V gives CDR1 SQVTM, CDR2 ANQGSEA. This CDR3 comprises 14 residues. CDR3 protein: CSVGQTDRDNEQFF. In DNA, the CDR3 is TGCAGCGTGGGCCAGACTGACAGGGACAATGAGCAGTTCTTC.

This sequence joins TRBV21-1 and TRBJ1-4. TRBV21-1 is given as a pseudogene. CDR3 length: 17 amino acids. The CDR3 coding sequence is TGTGCCAGCAGCAAGGTCCAAAAGGGTCAACTAAATGAAAAACTGTTTTTT. Protein sequence: CASSKVQKGQLNEKLFF.

The chain uses TRBV19 and TRBJ2-5; D is unclear. Germline assignment: CDR1 LNHDA and CDR2 SQIVND (reference sequence). The CDR3 is made up of 14 amino acids. V lost 5 bases, J lost 5 bases, and 15 bases lay in between. The CDR3 here is CASSGPPPRETQYF. The CDR3 coding sequence is TGTGCCAGTAGTGGACCCCCACCTCGGGAGACCCAGTACTTC.

The chain employs TRBV6-6 and TRBJ1-1, with a tentative D call TRBD1 (6 bases). The germline V gene has CDR1 MNHNY and CDR2 SVGAGI (reference sequence). This CDR3 spans 15 amino acids. V lost 7 bases to trimming and J lost 0 bases, with 15 bases between them. CDR3 bases: TGTGCCAGCACCGACAGGAGCGATCTGAACACTGAAGCTTTCTTT. This translates into CASTDRSDLNTEAFF.

This chain links TRBV21-1 with TRBJ2-7; the table's D call, TRBD1, has no DNA check behind it. TRBV21-1 is an annotated pseudogene. This CDR3 comprises 16 residues. CDR3 sequence: CASSKGNRPSTKVQYV. CDR3 in DNA: TGTGCCAGCAGCAAAGGTAACAGGCCTTCTACGAAGGTGCAGTACGTC.

This rearrangement joins TRBV6-5 to TRBJ2-4; 7 nucleotides match TRBD2. This CDR3 spans 15 amino acids. CDR1 and CDR2 from the germline V gene are MNHEY and SVGAGI. The V and J ends lost 4 bases and 8 bases, in that order; junction bases with no gene match: 11. CDR3 sequence: CASSSRLAARDIQYF. Here the CDR3 DNA reads TGTGCCAGCAGTTCCAGGCTAGCGGCCAGGGACATTCAGTACTTC.